A selection of T cell receptor beta chains follows, all from one sample in a study of T cells in Graves' hyperthyroidism and ophthalmopathy. TCRdb re-derived calls from the multiplex PCR reads in MiXCR, one entry per CDR3 protein. The repertoire holds about 290,000 distinct CDR3 sequences, with 13% as singletons. Specimen: blood. The receptor set was obtained from a young woman with Graves' hyperthyroidism that later progressed to Graves' ophthalmopathy. Both conserved end residues are trimmed from each CDR3. The order of the fields is CDR3 protein, clone size, V gene, J gene. Only part of the rows carry a size: once, few, many, or a class if the clone is expanded.

CDR3 protein: ASSKDRPGVEKLF
clone size: many
V gene: TRBV5-1
J gene: TRBJ1-4

CDR3 protein: ASSTTANTEAF
clone size: many
V gene: TRBV12-3/TRBV12-4
J gene: TRBJ1-1

CDR3 protein: ASRTLGGQPQH
clone size: many
V gene: TRBV28
J gene: TRBJ1-5

CDR3 protein: ASSFTGTDGYT
clone size: few
V gene: TRBV5-5
J gene: TRBJ1-2

CDR3 protein: ASSIAPGLAGAVYEQY
clone size: many
V gene: TRBV19
J gene: TRBJ2-7

CDR3 protein: ASSPRRAGGNEQF
clone size: many
V gene: TRBV7-9
J gene: TRBJ2-1

CDR3 protein: SASLHGHNEKLF
clone size: many
V gene: TRBV20-1
J gene: TRBJ1-4

CDR3 protein: ASSLTSDYNEQF
clone size: many
V gene: TRBV5-1
J gene: TRBJ2-1

CDR3 protein: ATSSERDSWYEQY
clone size: few
V gene: TRBV15
J gene: TRBJ2-7

CDR3 protein: ALSPGGQPQETQY
clone size: many
V gene: TRBV28
J gene: TRBJ2-5

CDR3 protein: ASQGLAGDNEQF
clone size: many
V gene: TRBV2
J gene: TRBJ2-1

CDR3 protein: ASSPRDRGKKHVEQY
clone size: -
V gene: TRBV4-2
J gene: TRBJ2-7

CDR3 protein: ATLSGDTYNSPLH
clone size: many
V gene: TRBV28
J gene: TRBJ1-6

CDR3 protein: SAREPMAGGTEAF
clone size: many
V gene: TRBV20-1
J gene: TRBJ1-1